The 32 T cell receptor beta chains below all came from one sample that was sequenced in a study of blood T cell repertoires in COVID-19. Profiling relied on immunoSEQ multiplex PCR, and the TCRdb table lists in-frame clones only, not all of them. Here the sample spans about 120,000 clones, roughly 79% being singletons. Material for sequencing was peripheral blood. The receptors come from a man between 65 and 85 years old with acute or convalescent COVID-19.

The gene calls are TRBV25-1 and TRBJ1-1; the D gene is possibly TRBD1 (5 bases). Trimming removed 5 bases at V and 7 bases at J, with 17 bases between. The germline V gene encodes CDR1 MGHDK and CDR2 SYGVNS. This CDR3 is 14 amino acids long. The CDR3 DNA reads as TGTGCCAGCAGTAATAGGTTGGGGGGGGTTGAAGCTTTCTTT. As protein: CASSNRLGGVEAFF. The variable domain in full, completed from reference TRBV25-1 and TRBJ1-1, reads EADIYQTPRYLVIGTGKKITLECSQTMGHDKMYWYQQDPGMELHLIHYSYGVNSTEKGDLSSESTVSRIRTEHFPLTLESARPSHTSQYLCASSNRLGGVEAFFGQGTRLTVV.

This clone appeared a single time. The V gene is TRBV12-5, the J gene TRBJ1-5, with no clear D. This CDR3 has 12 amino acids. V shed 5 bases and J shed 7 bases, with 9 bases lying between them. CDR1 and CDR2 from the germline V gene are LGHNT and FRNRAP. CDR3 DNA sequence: TGTGCTAGTGGTGAGCGTGACCAGCCCCAGCATTTT. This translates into CASGERDQPQHF.

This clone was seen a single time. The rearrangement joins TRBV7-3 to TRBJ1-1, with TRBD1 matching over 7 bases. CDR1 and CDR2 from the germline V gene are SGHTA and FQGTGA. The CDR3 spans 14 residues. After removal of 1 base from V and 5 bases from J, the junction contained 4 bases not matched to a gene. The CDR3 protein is CASSLIAQGTEAFF. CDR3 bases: TGTGCCAGCAGCTTAATTGCACAGGGGACTGAAGCTTTCTTT.

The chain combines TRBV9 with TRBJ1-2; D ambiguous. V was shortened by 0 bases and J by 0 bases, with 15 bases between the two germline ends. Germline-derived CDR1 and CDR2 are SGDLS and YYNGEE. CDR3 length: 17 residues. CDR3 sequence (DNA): TGTGCCAGCAGCGTAGCCGTGGGAGTCAGCGCTAACTATGGCTACACCTTC. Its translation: CASSVAVGVSANYGYTF.

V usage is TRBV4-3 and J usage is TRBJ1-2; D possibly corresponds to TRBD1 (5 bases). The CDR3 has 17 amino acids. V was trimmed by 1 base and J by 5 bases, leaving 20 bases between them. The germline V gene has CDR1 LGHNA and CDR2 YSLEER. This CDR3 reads CASSQVDGTGLPYGYTF. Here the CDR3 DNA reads TGCGCCAGCAGCCAAGTCGATGGAACAGGACTACCTTATGGCTACACCTTC.

The CDR3 region has the DNA TGTGCCAGTACCTTTCAGGGCGGAGTGGCTGAAGCTTTCTTT. It translates to CASTFQGGVAEAFF. The V call is TRBV19, the J call TRBJ1-1; D might be TRBD1 (5 bases). The CDR3 consists of 14 residues. CDR1 LNHDA and CDR2 SQIVND come from the germline V gene (reference sequence). V lost 7 bases to trimming and J lost 6 bases, with 18 bases between them.

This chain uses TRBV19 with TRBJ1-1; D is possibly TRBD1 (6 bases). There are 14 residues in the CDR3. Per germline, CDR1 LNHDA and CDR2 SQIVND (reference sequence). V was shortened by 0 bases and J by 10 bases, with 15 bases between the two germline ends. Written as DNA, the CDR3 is TGTGCCAGTAGTATAGACTTGGGGGCCCGAAGAGCTTTCTTT. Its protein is CASSIDLGARRAFF. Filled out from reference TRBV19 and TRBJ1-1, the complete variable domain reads DGGITQSPKYLFRKEGQNVTLSCEQNLNHDAMYWYRQDPGQGLRLIYYSQIVNDFQKGDIAEGYSVSREKKESFPLTVTSAQKNPTAFYLCASSIDLGARRAFFGQGTRLTVV.

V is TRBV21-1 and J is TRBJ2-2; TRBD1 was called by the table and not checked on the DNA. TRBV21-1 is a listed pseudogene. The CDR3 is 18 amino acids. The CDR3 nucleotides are TGTGCCAGCAGCAGAAAATGTTCCGGACAGGATAATACCGGGGAGCTGTTTTTT. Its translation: CASSRKCSGQDNTGELFF.

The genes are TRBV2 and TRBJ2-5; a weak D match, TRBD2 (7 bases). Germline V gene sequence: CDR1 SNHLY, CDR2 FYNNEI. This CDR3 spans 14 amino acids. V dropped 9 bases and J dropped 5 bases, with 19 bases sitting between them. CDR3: CASTEGGAGETQYF. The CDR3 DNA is TGTGCCAGTACAGAGGGGGGGGCCGGGGAGACCCAGTACTTC.

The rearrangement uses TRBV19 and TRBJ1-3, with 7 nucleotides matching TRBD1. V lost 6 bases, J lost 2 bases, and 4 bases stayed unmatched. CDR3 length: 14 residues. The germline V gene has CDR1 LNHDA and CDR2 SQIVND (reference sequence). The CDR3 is CASSLTGTGNTIYF. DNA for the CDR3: TGTGCCAGTAGCCTGACAGGGACTGGAAACACCATATATTTT.

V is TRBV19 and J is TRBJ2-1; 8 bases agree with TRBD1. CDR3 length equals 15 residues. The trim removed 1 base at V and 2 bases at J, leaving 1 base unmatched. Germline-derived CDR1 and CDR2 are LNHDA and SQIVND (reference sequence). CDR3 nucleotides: TGTGCCAGTAGTATAGCGGACAGGGCCTACAATGAGCAGTTCTTC. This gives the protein CASSIADRAYNEQFF.

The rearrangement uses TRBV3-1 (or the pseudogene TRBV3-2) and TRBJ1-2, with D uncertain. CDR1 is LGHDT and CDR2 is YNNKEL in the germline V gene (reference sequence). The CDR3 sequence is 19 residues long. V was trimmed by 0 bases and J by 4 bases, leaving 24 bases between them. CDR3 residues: CASSQDEKRQRYLSYGYTF. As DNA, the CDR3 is TGTGCCAGCAGCCAAGATGAAAAGAGGCAACGATATCTCAGCTATGGCTACACCTTC.

CDR3 sequence (DNA): TGTGCCAGCAGGGGCGGGGGTTCGAACACTGAAGCTTTCTTT. Protein sequence: CASRGGGSNTEAFF. This sequence joins TRBV9 and TRBJ1-1; D possibly corresponds to TRBD1 (5 bases). Germline CDR1 is SGDLS and CDR2 is YYNGEE. Deletions cut 5 bases from V and 1 base from J, with 12 bases between. This CDR3 has 14 residues. Together with reference TRBV9 and TRBJ1-1, the CDR3 gives the full variable domain: DSGVTQTPKHLITATGQRVTLRCSPRSGDLSVYWYQQSLDQGLQFLIQYYNGEERAKGNILERFSAQQFPDLHSELNLSSLELGDSALYFCASRGGGSNTEAFFGQGTRLTVV.

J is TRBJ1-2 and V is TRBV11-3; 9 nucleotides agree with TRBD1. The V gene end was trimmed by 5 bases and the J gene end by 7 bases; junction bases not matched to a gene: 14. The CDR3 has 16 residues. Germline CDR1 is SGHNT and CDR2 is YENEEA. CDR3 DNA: TGTGCCAGCAGCCTTGGTGGTAGGACAGGGGCTCGTGGCTACACCTTC. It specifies CASSLGGRTGARGYTF.

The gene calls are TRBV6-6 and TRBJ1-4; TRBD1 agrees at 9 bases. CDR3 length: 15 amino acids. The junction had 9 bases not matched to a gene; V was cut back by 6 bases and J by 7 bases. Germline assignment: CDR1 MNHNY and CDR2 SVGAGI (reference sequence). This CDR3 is CASRQDGQGPEKLFF. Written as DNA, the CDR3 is TGTGCCAGCAGACAAGACGGACAGGGGCCTGAAAAACTGTTTTTT.

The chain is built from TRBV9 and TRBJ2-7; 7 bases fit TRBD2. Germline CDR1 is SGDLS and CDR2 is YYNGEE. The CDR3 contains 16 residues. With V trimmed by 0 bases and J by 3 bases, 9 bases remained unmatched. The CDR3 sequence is CASSVGGRGNYYEQYF. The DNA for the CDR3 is TGTGCCAGCAGCGTAGGGGGGAGGGGCAACTACTACGAGCAGTACTTC.

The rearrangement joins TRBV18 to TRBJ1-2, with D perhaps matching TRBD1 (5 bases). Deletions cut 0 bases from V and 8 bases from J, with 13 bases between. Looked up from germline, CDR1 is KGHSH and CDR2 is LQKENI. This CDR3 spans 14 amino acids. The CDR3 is CASSPPGQGGGYTF. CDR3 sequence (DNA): TGTGCCAGCTCACCACCGGGCCAGGGAGGAGGCTACACCTTC.

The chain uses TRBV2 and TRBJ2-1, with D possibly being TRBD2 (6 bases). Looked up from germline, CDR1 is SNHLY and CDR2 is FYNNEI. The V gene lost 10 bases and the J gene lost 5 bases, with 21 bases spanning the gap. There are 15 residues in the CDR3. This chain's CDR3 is CATTPPTRINNEQFF. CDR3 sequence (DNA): TGTGCCACCACCCCACCGACTAGAATAAACAATGAGCAGTTCTTC.

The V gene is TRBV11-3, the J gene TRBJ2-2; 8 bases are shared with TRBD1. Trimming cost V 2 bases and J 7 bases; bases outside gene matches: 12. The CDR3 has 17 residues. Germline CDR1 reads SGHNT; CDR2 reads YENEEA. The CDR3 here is CASSLSSGTGTGGELFF. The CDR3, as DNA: TGTGCCAGCAGCTTATCTTCTGGGACAGGAACGGGCGGGGAGCTGTTTTTT.

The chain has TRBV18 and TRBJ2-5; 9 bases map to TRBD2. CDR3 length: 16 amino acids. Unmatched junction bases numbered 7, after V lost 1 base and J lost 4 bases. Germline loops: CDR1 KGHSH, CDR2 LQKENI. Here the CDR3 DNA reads TGTGCCAGCTCACCACTCGCGGGGGGGCGGTCAGAGACCCAGTACTTC. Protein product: CASSPLAGGRSETQYF.

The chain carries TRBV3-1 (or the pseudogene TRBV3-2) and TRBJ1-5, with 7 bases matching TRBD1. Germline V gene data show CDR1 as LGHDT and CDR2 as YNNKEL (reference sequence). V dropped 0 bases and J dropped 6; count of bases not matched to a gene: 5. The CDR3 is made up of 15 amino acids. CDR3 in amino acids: CASSQDFTGAQPQHF. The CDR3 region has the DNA TGTGCCAGCAGCCAAGACTTCACAGGGGCTCAGCCCCAGCATTTT.

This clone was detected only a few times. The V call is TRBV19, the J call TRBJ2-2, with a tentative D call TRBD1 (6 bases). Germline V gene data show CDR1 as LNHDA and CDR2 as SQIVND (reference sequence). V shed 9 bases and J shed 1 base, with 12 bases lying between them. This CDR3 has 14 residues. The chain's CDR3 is CASRQTGNTGELFF. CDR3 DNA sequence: TGTGCCAGCCGCCAGACAGGGAACACCGGGGAGCTGTTTTTT. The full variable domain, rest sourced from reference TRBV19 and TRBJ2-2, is DGGITQSPKYLFRKEGQNVTLSCEQNLNHDAMYWYRQDPGQGLRLIYYSQIVNDFQKGDIAEGYSVSREKKESFPLTVTSAQKNPTAFYLCASRQTGNTGELFFGEGSRLTVL.

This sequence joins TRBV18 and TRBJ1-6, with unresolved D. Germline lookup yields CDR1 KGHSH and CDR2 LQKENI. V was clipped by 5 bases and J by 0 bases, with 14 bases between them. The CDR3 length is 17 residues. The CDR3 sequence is CASSTGSRSSYNSPLHF. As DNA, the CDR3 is TGTGCCAGCTCAACGGGGAGCCGGAGCTCCTATAATTCACCCCTCCACTTT.

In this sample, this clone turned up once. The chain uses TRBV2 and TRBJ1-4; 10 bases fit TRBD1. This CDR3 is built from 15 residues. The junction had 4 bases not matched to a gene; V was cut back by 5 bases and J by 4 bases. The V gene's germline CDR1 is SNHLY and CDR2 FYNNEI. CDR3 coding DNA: TGTGCCAGCAGTCTGACAGGGGGCTTTAATGAAAAACTGTTTTTT. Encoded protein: CASSLTGGFNEKLFF.

This chain's CDR3 is CASSPPTSGGADTQYF. CDR3 in DNA: TGCGCCAGCAGCCCCCCGACTAGCGGGGGGGCCGATACGCAGTATTTT. The rearrangement uses TRBV5-1 and TRBJ2-3; 14 nucleotides match TRBD2. V lost 4 bases to trimming and J lost 6 bases; unmatched junction nucleotides: 7. The CDR3 loop spans 16 amino acids. Germline V CDR1 and CDR2: SGHRS, YFSETQ. The variable domain in full, completed from reference TRBV5-1 and TRBJ2-3, reads KAGVTQTPRYLIKTRGQQVTLSCSPISGHRSVSWYQQTPGQGLQFLFEYFSETQRNKGNFPGRFSGRQFSNSRSEMNVSTLELGDSALYLCASSPPTSGGADTQYFGPGTRLTVL.

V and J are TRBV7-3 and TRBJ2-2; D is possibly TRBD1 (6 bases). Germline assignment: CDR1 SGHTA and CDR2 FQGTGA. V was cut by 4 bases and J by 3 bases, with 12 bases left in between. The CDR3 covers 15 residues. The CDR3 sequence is CASSSQGMDTGELFF. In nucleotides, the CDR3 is TGTGCCAGCAGCTCACAGGGTATGGACACCGGGGAGCTGTTTTTT.

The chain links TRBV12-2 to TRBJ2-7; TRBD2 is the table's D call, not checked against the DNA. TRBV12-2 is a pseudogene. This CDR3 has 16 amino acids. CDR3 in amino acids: CASRPGTSGAPREQYF. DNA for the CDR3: TGTGCAAGTCGCCCAGGGACTAGCGGGGCCCCGCGCGAGCAGTACTTC.

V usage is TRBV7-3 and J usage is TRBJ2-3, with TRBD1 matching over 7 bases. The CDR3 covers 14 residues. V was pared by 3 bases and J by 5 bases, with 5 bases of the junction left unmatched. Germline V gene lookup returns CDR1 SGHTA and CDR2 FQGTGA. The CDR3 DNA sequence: TGTGCCAGCAGCTTGGGACAGCTTGGAGATACGCAGTATTTT. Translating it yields CASSLGQLGDTQYF.

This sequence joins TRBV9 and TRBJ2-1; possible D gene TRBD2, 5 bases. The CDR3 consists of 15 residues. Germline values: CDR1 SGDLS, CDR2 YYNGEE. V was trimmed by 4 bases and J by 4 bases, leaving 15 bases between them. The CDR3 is CASSLSGSTYNEQFF. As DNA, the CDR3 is TGTGCCAGCAGCCTCTCGGGGTCCACTTACAATGAGCAGTTCTTC.

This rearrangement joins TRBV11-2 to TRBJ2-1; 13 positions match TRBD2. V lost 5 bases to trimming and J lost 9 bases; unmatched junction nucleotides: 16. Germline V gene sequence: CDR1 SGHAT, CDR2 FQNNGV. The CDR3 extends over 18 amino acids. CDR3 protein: CASSLWPLGTSGVSEQFF. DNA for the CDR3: TGTGCCAGCAGCCTATGGCCCCTCGGGACTAGCGGGGTAAGTGAGCAGTTCTTC.

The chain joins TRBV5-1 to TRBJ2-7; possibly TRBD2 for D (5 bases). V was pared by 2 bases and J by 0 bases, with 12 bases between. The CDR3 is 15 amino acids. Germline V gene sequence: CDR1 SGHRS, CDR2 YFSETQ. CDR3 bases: TGCGCCAGCAGCTTCGGGAACAGCGGCTCCTACGAGCAGTACTTC. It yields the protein CASSFGNSGSYEQYF.

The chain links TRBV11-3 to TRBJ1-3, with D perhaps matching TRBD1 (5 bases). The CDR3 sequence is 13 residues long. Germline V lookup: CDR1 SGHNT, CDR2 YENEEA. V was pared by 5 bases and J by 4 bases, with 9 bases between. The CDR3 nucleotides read TGTGCCAGCAGCGTTAGACAGGGAAACACCATATATTTT. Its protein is CASSVRQGNTIYF.